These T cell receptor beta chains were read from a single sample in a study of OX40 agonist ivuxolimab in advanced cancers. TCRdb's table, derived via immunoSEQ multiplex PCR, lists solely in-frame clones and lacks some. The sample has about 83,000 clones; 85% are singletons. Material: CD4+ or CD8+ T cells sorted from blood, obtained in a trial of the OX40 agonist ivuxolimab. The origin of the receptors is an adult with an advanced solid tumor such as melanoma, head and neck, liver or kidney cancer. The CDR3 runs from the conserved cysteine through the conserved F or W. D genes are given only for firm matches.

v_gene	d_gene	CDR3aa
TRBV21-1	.	CASSPNSGRLNSPLHF
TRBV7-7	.	CASSPGTFTDTQYF
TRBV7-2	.	CASSLGDNQETQYF
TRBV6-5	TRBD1	CASSTGQGYTGELFF
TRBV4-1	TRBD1	CASSQTDRGDTIYF
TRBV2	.	CASSEGSDPGANVLTF
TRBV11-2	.	CASSQGAPSEADTQYF
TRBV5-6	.	CASSLRGIRGLINEQFF
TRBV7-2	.	CASSASGQYGYTF
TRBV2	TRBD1	CASNLQGVLHGYTF
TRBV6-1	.	CASRDIPNTEAFF
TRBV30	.	CAWSYDSGANVLTF
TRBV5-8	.	CASSLGGTSNSPLHF
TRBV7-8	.	CASSWAGGPLYEQYF
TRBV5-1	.	CASSRDGSTGELFF
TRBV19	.	CASSIGLPYSNQPQHF
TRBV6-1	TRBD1	CASSEPTWTGLNYEQYF
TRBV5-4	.	CASSRALGTPGELFF
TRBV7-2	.	CASSLEGTMSYGYTF
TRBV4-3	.	CASSQGTGPVLRNGYTF
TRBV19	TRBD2	CASSTSGGFTLADTQYF
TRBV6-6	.	CASSYPGQETQYF